This TCR beta chain originates from a study of T cell responses to AZD1222 COVID-19 vaccine. The CDR3 is 13 amino acids. CDR1 is MNHEY and CDR2 is SMNVEV in the germline V gene (reference sequence). Between the trimmed V and J ends, which lost 0 bases and 4 bases, there was a span of 5 bases. Some clones are missing from TCRdb's copy, which holds only in-frame ones; the method was immunoSEQ multiplex PCR. The sample contains some 110,000 clones, over 85% of which appear only once. The gene calls are TRBV27 and TRBJ2-3, with TRBD1 as a possible D gene (5 bases). The sequence derives from an adult in good health. Sequenced material: peripheral blood, taken on day 0 of AZD1222 vaccination. CDR3 sequence (DNA): TGTGCCAGCAGTTTATCCAGGGCAGATACGCAGTATTTT. The encoded protein is CASSLSRADTQYF.